The sequence of this TCR beta chain was determined in a study of T cell changes during pregnancy in multiple sclerosis. V lost 0 bases to trimming and J lost 0 bases; unmatched junction nucleotides: 10. This CDR3 has 18 amino acids. Per germline, CDR1 SGHNT and CDR2 YYREEE (reference sequence). Measured with immunoSEQ multiplex PCR; TCRdb has only the in-frame clones, and not every one. The sample holds some 60,000 clones, approximately 90% seen once. The genes are TRBV5-4 and TRBJ1-2, with TRBD1 identical over 8 bases. This TCR derives from a female donor in good health, enrolled as a control in a pregnancy study. The sequences come from peripheral blood, collected in the third trimester of pregnancy. The CDR3 loop is CASSLEWTGSEANYGYTF. The CDR3 nucleotides are TGTGCCAGCAGCTTGGAATGGACAGGGAGCGAAGCTAACTATGGCTACACCTTC.